The 11 T cell receptor beta chains listed next were all sequenced from one sample in a study of Graves' ophthalmopathy and Graves' hyperthyroidism. Amplification from RNA transcripts yielded the TCR beta CDR3 regions. Following a first-round RT-PCR that used HTBI primers, a second-round multiplex PCR was carried out. TCRdb reanalysed the multiplex PCR reads using MiXCR and keeps one entry per CDR3 protein. Here the sample spans hundreds of thousands of distinct CDR3 sequences, 20% to 25% being singletons. Material for sequencing was peripheral blood. These receptor sequences come from a woman aged 18-29 years with stable Graves' hyperthyroidism. Some clones in this sample may be carry-over from other donors' samples.

This clonotype has ten or more counts. The chain has TRBV7-3 and TRBJ1-6; TRBD1 is a possible D gene (6 bases). The germline gives CDR1 SGHTA, CDR2 FQGTGA. The CDR3 is 13 residues long. Trimming removed 2 bases at V and 10 bases at J, with 9 bases between. The CDR3 coding sequence is TGTGCCAGCAGCTTACAGGGGAGCTCACCCCTCCACTTT. Protein: CASSLQGSSPLHF.

This clonotype has a count of ten or more. CDR3 protein: CASSSYEGGAGYGYTF. CDR3 nucleotide sequence: TGTGCCAGCAGCTCATACGAAGGGGGCGCGGGCTATGGCTACACCTTC. The chain couples TRBV2 to TRBJ1-2; 7 bases agree with TRBD1. The CDR3 is 16 residues long. The junction had 14 bases not matched to a gene; V was cut back by 6 bases and J by 4 bases. The germline V gene has CDR1 SNHLY and CDR2 FYNNEI. The variable domain in full, with the rest retrieved from reference TRBV2 and TRBJ1-2, is EPEVTQTPSHQVTQMGQEVILRCVPISNHLYFYWYRQILGQKVEFLVSFYNNEISEKSEIFDDQFSVERPDGSNFTLKIRSTKLEDSAMYFCASSSYEGGAGYGYTFGSGTRLTVV.

This clonotype came up many times. V gene TRBV20-1 combines with J gene TRBJ1-6; D ambiguous. The CDR3 length is 13 residues. Trimming cost V 3 bases and J 10 bases, with 13 bases left between them. The germline V gene has CDR1 DFQATT and CDR2 SNEGSKA (reference sequence). For the CDR3, the DNA is TGCAGTGCTAGGGGCAGGCTCAACTCACCCCTCCACTTT. This gives the protein CSARGRLNSPLHF.

In this sample, this clonotype turned up a few times. The CDR3 sequence: CATSLGPHSSYNSPLHF. The CDR3 region has the DNA TGTGCCACCTCTCTCGGGCCGCACAGCTCCTATAATTCACCCCTCCACTTT. The V and J genes are TRBV6-1 and TRBJ1-6, with unresolved D. In germline, CDR1 is MNHNS, CDR2 SASEGT. CDR3 length equals 17 residues. V lost 10 bases and J lost 0, with 19 bases in between.

This clonotype was detected many times. This sequence joins TRBV30 and TRBJ1-6; D remains ambiguous. The CDR3 has 15 amino acids. Trimming stripped 0 bases from V and 6 bases from J, with 12 bases between. Germline lookup yields CDR1 GTSNPN and CDR2 SVGIG (reference sequence). This CDR3 is CAWSVGRGANSPLHF. The CDR3 DNA sequence: TGTGCCTGGAGTGTAGGCCGGGGAGCTAATTCACCCCTCCACTTT.

This clonotype was seen at least ten times. The chain is built from TRBV12-3 or TRBV12-4 and TRBJ1-2, with D hard to call. V was cut by 5 bases and J by 8 bases, with 24 bases left in between. CDR3 length: 16 residues. The DNA for the CDR3 is TGTGCCAGCAGTAGGATCGGGGAGGACCGAGTTCGGGGCTACACCTTC. Its protein is CASSRIGEDRVRGYTF.

This clonotype was seen ten or more times. The genes are TRBV7-2 and TRBJ2-4; D ambiguous. The CDR3 covers 15 residues. With 2 bases removed from V and 1 base from J, the gap between germline ends came to 9 bases. Germline V lookup: CDR1 SGHTA, CDR2 FQGNSA. For the CDR3, the DNA is TGTGCCAGCAGCTTAAGGGCAGTGGCCAAAAACATTCAGTACTTC. This codes for CASSLRAVAKNIQYF.

V usage is TRBV11-3 and J usage is TRBJ2-5; possible D gene TRBD1, 5 bases. The CDR3 contains 13 residues. V was trimmed by 3 bases and J by 7 bases, leaving 12 bases between them. Per the germline V gene, CDR1 is SGHNT and CDR2 is YENEEA. CDR3 bases: TGTGCCAGCAGCTTTCCAGGGTCTGTGACCCAGTACTTC. This encodes CASSFPGSVTQYF.

This clonotype occurred many times. The chain uses TRBV12-3 or TRBV12-4 and TRBJ1-2, with TRBD1 matching 7 bases. The CDR3 contains 13 residues. Trimming cost V 6 bases and J 5 bases; bases outside gene matches: 6. Here the CDR3 DNA reads TGTGCCAGCAGCCCGGGACAGAGTTATGGCTACACCTTC. Its protein product is CASSPGQSYGYTF.

The chain carries TRBV18 and TRBJ1-1, with D perhaps matching TRBD1 (5 bases). Trimming left V 3 bases short and J 3 bases short, with 14 bases between. CDR1 KGHSH and CDR2 LQKENI come from the germline V gene. CDR3 length equals 15 residues. In DNA, the CDR3 is TGTGCCAGCTCACCTAACAGGAGGGTTGACACTGAAGCTTTCTTT. This translates into CASSPNRRVDTEAFF.

This clonotype was picked up many times. The J gene is TRBJ2-7, the V gene TRBV12-5; no clear D. Germline-derived CDR1 and CDR2 are LGHNT and FRNRAP. The CDR3 length is 14 residues. V was pared by 1 base and J by 3 bases, with 10 bases between. Here the CDR3 reads CASGLGPTSYEQYF. Written as DNA, the CDR3 is TGTGCTAGTGGTTTGGGACCTACAAGCTACGAGCAGTACTTC.